A selection of T cell receptor beta chains follows, all from one sample in a study of early T cells in non-severe SARS-CoV-2 infection. Each CDR3 protein is one row after TCRdb ran MiXCR on the 5' RACE reads. The repertoire holds about 77,000 distinct CDR3 sequences, with 9% to 10% as singletons. The sample comprised whole blood. The origin of the receptors is an adult who was a healthcare worker with PCR-confirmed SARS-CoV-2 infection or an uninfected control (not recorded which). CDR3s include the opening cysteine and the closing phenylalanine or tryptophan. The order of the fields is D gene, V gene, J gene, clone size, CDR3 protein, CDR3 DNA. D genes are given only for firm matches. The size entry is marked missing in some rows and otherwise reads once, few, many or a size class.

-	TRBV9	TRBJ2-1	-	CASSRSAHNEQFF	TGTGCCAGCAGCCGTAGCGCCCACAATGAGCAGTTCTTC
-	TRBV6-1	TRBJ2-1	many	CASRTSLEQFF	TGTGCCAGCAGGACCTCCTTGGAGCAGTTCTTC
-	TRBV18	TRBJ1-1	many	CASSPASSQNTEAFF	TGTGCCAGCTCACCAGCATCCAGCCAAAACACTGAAGCTTTCTTT
-	TRBV2	TRBJ1-3	many	CASTRDTTIYF	TGTGCCAGCACCCGGGACACCACCATATATTTT
-	TRBV14	TRBJ2-1	-	CASSLGTPTYNEQFF	TGTGCCAGCAGCCTCGGGACCCCGACCTACAATGAGCAGTTCTTC
-	TRBV7-8	TRBJ2-7	-	CASSLGASYYEQYF	TGTGCCAGCAGCTTAGGCGCCAGTTACTACGAGCAGTACTTC
TRBD2	TRBV2	TRBJ2-5	few	CASSVREAGAQYF	TGTGCCAGCAGTGTACGGGAGGCGGGGGCCCAGTACTTC
-	TRBV6-2/TRBV6-3	TRBJ1-6	few	CASSTLGGTGSPLHF	TGTGCCAGCAGTACCCTCGGGGGTACGGGTTCACCCCTCCACTTT
-	TRBV27	TRBJ2-7	-	CASSLSGRGYEQYF	TGTGCCAGCAGTTTGAGTGGCAGGGGCTACGAGCAGTACTTC
-	TRBV5-6	TRBJ2-5	few	CASSLQRRETQYF	TGTGCCAGCAGCTTACAAAGGAGAGAGACCCAGTACTTC
TRBD1	TRBV6-2/TRBV6-3	TRBJ2-3	-	CASSRDRANGVTDTQYF	TGTGCCAGCAGCCGGGACAGGGCCAACGGTGTCACAGATACGCAGTATTTT
-	TRBV11-2	TRBJ2-1	-	CASSLGRATILSRQFF	TGTGCCAGCAGCTTAGGGCGGGCCACTATCCTTTCAAGGCAGTTCTTC
TRBD1	TRBV18	TRBJ1-4	many	CASSPVDRGPPADEKLFF	TGTGCCAGCTCACCTGTTGACAGGGGGCCGCCCGCGGACGAAAAACTGTTTTTT
-	TRBV21-1	TRBJ1-1	few	CASNPGRGLEAFF	TGTGCCAGCAACCCGGGCAGGGGACTTGAAGCTTTCTTT
-	TRBV9	TRBJ2-2	-	CASSVVIGADTGELFF	TGTGCCAGCAGCGTAGTTATAGGGGCGGACACCGGGGAGCTGTTTTTT
TRBD1	TRBV20-1	TRBJ1-3	many	CSARNQGTGSPGGNTIYF	TGCAGTGCTAGAAATCAGGGGACAGGGTCTCCTGGCGGAAACACCATATATTTT
TRBD1	TRBV4-2	TRBJ2-2	-	CASSQLRTGNTGELFF	TGTGCCAGCAGCCAACTCAGGACAGGCAACACCGGGGAGCTGTTTTTT
-	TRBV29-1	TRBJ2-2	-	CSVERSGTGELFF	TGCAGCGTTGAGAGGTCGGGCACCGGGGAGCTGTTTTTT
-	TRBV11-2	TRBJ2-5	-	CANSSLLNGYGETQYF	TGTGCCAACAGCTCACTCCTCAATGGGTACGGAGAGACCCAGTACTTC
TRBD2	TRBV2	TRBJ2-1	many	CAPSKAGANNEQFF	TGTGCCCCTAGTAAAGCGGGAGCGAACAATGAGCAGTTCTTC
-	TRBV5-1	TRBJ2-2	many	CASSLGEATGELFF	TGCGCCAGCAGCTTGGGGGAGGCAACCGGGGAGCTGTTTTTT
TRBD2	TRBV28	TRBJ2-1	few	CASSPLTSGDNEQFF	TGTGCCAGCAGCCCCTTAACTAGCGGGGACAATGAGCAGTTCTTC
-	TRBV3-1	TRBJ2-1	many	CASSPGVTYNEQFF	TGTGCCAGCAGCCCGGGGGTTACCTACAATGAGCAGTTCTTC
-	TRBV15	TRBJ2-6	few	CATSKGAGANVLTF	TGTGCCACCAGCAAAGGAGCTGGGGCCAACGTCCTGACTTTC
TRBD1	TRBV7-7	TRBJ2-1	-	CASSHLGQGVGEQFF	TGTGCCAGCAGTCATCTCGGACAGGGTGTAGGAGAGCAGTTCTTC
-	TRBV4-1	TRBJ1-4	few	CASSSPGQEKLFF	TGCGCCAGCAGCTCGCCGGGTCAAGAAAAACTGTTTTTT
-	TRBV25-1	TRBJ2-2	-	CASSSTGELFF	TGTGCCAGCAGTTCAACCGGGGAGCTGTTTTTT
TRBD1	TRBV12-3/TRBV12-4	TRBJ1-1	-	CASSLNRGSEAFF	TGTGCCAGCAGTTTGAACAGGGGCTCTGAAGCTTTCTTT
-	TRBV7-3	TRBJ2-3	many	CASSPGTSSDTQYF	TGTGCCAGCAGCCCTGGGACTTCTTCAGATACGCAGTATTTT
TRBD1	TRBV27	TRBJ2-2	-	CASSSPGQGRGTGELFF	TGTGCCAGCAGTTCCCCGGGACAGGGGAGGGGCACCGGGGAGCTGTTTTTT
-	TRBV7-9	TRBJ2-7	-	CASSLEEATYEQYF	TGTGCCAGCAGCTTAGAGGAAGCTACCTACGAGCAGTACTTC
TRBD2	TRBV28	TRBJ2-7	-	CASSFLAGVQGQYF	TGTGCCAGCAGTTTCTTAGCGGGAGTCCAGGGGCAGTACTTC
-	TRBV12-5	TRBJ2-7	many	CASGSPSGKVVHEQYF	TGTGCTAGTGGTTCTCCCTCAGGGAAGGTTGTCCACGAGCAGTACTTC
-	TRBV21-1	TRBJ2-7	-	CASSKGCRDPTYEQYF	TGTGCCAGCAGCAAAGGGTGCCGGGACCCTACCTACGAGCAGTACTTC
-	TRBV12-3/TRBV12-4	TRBJ2-3	many	CASSLETDTQYF	TGTGCCAGCAGTCTGGAGACAGATACGCAGTATTTT
-	TRBV5-4	TRBJ2-4	few	CASSLDRKDIQYF	TGTGCCAGCAGCTTGGACAGGAAAGACATTCAGTACTTC
-	TRBV5-1	TRBJ2-3	few	CASSQREATTGTPTDTQYF	TGCGCCAGCAGTCAAAGGGAGGCAACGACAGGGACTCCCACAGATACGCAGTATTTT
TRBD1	TRBV30	TRBJ1-2	few	CAWSVLTGGDTF	TGTGCCTGGAGTGTACTGACAGGGGGAGACACCTTC
TRBD2	TRBV3-1	TRBJ2-7	many	CASSLRRGLAGLEQYF	TGTGCCAGCAGCCTCCGGAGGGGGCTAGCGGGACTTGAGCAGTACTTC
-	TRBV28	TRBJ2-5	many	CASSRVPTGTQYF	TGTGCCAGCAGCCGGGTCCCCACAGGAACCCAGTACTTC
-	TRBV29-1	TRBJ2-1	many	CSVLDNEQFF	TGCAGCGTTTTGGACAATGAGCAGTTCTTC
-	TRBV28	TRBJ2-3	many	CASSRRGRAGTDTQYF	TGTGCCAGCAGCCGCAGGGGGAGGGCTGGCACAGATACGCAGTATTTT
-	TRBV28	TRBJ2-7	many	CASWDDTLSYEQYF	TGTGCCAGCTGGGACGATACCCTCTCCTACGAGCAGTACTTC
-	TRBV10-3	TRBJ2-2	few	CAISEPIRNTGELFF	TGTGCCATCAGTGAACCGATAAGGAACACCGGGGAGCTGTTTTTT
-	TRBV7-2	TRBJ2-1	-	CTSSFSYNEQFF	TGTACCAGCAGCTTCTCCTACAATGAGCAGTTCTTC
TRBD1	TRBV5-1	TRBJ2-5	-	CASSLGQGARLETQYF	TGCGCCAGCAGCTTGGGACAGGGGGCTCGCTTGGAGACCCAGTACTTC
TRBD2	TRBV28	TRBJ2-1	many	CASSLGTSGRGEQFF	TGTGCCAGCAGTTTAGGGACTAGCGGGAGGGGTGAGCAGTTCTTC
TRBD2	TRBV3-1	TRBJ2-3	few	CASSPSTSGSPDTQYF	TGTGCCAGCAGTCCCTCAACTAGCGGGAGTCCAGATACGCAGTATTTT
-	TRBV10-3	TRBJ2-7	few	CARGRQDLSYEQYF	TGTGCCAGGGGGCGACAGGACCTCTCCTACGAGCAGTACTTC
-	TRBV10-1	TRBJ2-7	-	CASSESGSYEQYF	TGCGCCAGCAGTGAGTCGGGTAGCTACGAGCAGTACTTC
TRBD1	TRBV5-1	TRBJ1-1	-	CASSSGGSGNTEAFF	TGCGCCAGCAGCTCAGGGGGCAGCGGGAACACTGAAGCTTTCTTT